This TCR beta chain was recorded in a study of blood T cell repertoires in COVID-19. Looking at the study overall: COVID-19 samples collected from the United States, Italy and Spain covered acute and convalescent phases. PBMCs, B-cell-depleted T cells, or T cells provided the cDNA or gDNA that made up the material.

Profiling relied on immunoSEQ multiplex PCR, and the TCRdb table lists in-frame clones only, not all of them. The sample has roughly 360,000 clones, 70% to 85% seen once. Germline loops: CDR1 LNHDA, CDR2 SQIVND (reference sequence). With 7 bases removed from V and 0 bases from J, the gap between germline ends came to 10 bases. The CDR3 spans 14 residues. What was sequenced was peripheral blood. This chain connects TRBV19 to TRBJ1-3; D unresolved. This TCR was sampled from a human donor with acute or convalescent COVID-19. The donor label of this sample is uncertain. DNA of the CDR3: TGTGCCAGTACCCCGGGGAGCTCTGGAAACACCATATATTTT. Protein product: CASTPGSSGNTIYF.